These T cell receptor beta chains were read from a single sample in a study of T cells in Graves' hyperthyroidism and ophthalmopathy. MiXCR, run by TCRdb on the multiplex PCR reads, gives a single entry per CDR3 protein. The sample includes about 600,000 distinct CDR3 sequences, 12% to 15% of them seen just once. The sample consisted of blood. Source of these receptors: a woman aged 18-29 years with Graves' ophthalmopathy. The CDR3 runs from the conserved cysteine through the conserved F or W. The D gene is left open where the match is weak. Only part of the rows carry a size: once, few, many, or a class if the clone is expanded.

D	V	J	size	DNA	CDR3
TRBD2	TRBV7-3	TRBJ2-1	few	TGTGCCAGCAGCTCCGGGACTAGCCTGAATGAGCAGTTCTTC	CASSSGTSLNEQFF
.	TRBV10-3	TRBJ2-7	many	TGTGCCATCCCAAAGGGAGCGTCGGACGAGCAGTACTTC	CAIPKGASDEQYF
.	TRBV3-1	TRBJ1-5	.	TGTGCCAGCAGCCACGCCCAGTCGGGGAGGAATCAGCCCCAGCATTTT	CASSHAQSGRNQPQHF
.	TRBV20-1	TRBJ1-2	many	TGCAGTGCTAGACCACGGGGGACTGCTATGTACGGCTACACCTTC	CSARPRGTAMYGYTF
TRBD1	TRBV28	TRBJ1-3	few	TGTGCCAGCAGTCTTGGACAGGTCCGCAGAAACACCATATATTTT	CASSLGQVRRNTIYF
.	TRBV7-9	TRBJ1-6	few	TGTGCCAGCCAGAATTCGCCCCTCCACTTT	CASQNSPLHF
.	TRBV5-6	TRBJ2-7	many	TGTGCCAGCAGCTGGGGGACGTCTGCCTACGAGCAGTACTTC	CASSWGTSAYEQYF
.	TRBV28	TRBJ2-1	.	TGTGCCAGCGCTGTCGGGGCCTACGAGCAGTTCTTC	CASAVGAYEQFF
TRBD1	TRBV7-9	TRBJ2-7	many	TGTGCCAGCAGCTTACACCCTCGACAGGGAGTGAGCTTGATCTACGAGCAGTACTTC	CASSLHPRQGVSLIYEQYF
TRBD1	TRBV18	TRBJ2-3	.	TGTGCCAGCTCAGGAAGACAGGGGGTCGCAGATACGCAGTATTTT	CASSGRQGVADTQYF
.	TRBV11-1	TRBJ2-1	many	TGTGCCAGCAGCTTGGTCCTACAGAGCTCCTACAATGAGCAGTTCTTC	CASSLVLQSSYNEQFF
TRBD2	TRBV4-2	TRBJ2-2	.	TGTGCCAGCAGCCAAGAGGTACTAGCGGGAGGGGGCGGGGAGCTGTTTTTT	CASSQEVLAGGGGELFF
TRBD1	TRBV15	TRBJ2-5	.	TGTGCCACCAGCAGAGATAGTCGACGACAGGGAGTTCTTGTTCCATTAGAGACCCAGTACTTC	CATSRDSRRQGVLVPLETQYF
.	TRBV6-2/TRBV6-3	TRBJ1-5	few	TGTGCCAGCAGTTACTCGAAGAGGTTACGGCAGCCCCAGCATTTT	CASSYSKRLRQPQHF
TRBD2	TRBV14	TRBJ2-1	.	TGTGCCAGCAGCCTTTTGGGGCTAGCGGGGTACAATGAGCAGTTCTTC	CASSLLGLAGYNEQFF
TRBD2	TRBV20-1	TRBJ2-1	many	TGCAGTGCTGAACTAGCGGGAGCGGGTGAGCAGTTCTTC	CSAELAGAGEQFF
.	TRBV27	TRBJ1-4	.	TGTGCCAGCAGGCCAATAGGGGATAGGAAAAAACTGTTTTTT	CASRPIGDRKKLFF
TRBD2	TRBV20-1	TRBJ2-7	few	TGCAGTGCGCAGACTAGCAGCGCCTACGAGCAGTACTTC	CSAQTSSAYEQYF
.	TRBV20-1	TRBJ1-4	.	TGCAGTGCTAGAGATATGCAGGGGCCTGAAAAACTGTTTTTT	CSARDMQGPEKLFF
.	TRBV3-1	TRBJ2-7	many	TGTGCCAGCAGCCAAGTCCGAGGTTTTGGGAACGAGCAGTACTTC	CASSQVRGFGNEQYF
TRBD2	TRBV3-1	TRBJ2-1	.	TGTGCCAGCAGCCAAGGGCGGGAGTCCTACAATGAGCAGTTCTTC	CASSQGRESYNEQFF
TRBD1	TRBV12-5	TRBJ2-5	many	TGTGCTAGTGGTTTGGTACAGGGGACATCATGGGAAGGGACCCAGTACTTC	CASGLVQGTSWEGTQYF
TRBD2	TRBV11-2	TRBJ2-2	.	TGTGCCAGCAGCCCTTCTAGCGGGGGGAACACCGGGGAGCTGTTTTTT	CASSPSSGGNTGELFF
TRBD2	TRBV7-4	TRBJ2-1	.	TGTGCCAGCAGCGTATCTCGACTAGCGGGAGCCCATGAGCAGTTCTTC	CASSVSRLAGAHEQFF
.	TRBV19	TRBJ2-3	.	TGTGCCAGTGGTCAGGGCTTCTCCACAGATACGCAGTATTTT	CASGQGFSTDTQYF
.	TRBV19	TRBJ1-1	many	TGTGCCAGTAGTATATGGGGGAGGGGGAACACTGAAGCTTTCTTT	CASSIWGRGNTEAFF
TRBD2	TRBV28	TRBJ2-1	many	TGTGCCAGCAGAAAAGCGGGAGGGGACTACAATGAGCAGTTCTTC	CASRKAGGDYNEQFF
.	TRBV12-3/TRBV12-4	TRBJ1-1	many	TGTGCCAGCAGTTTACAGGGCAGCGCCACTGAAGCTTTCTTT	CASSLQGSATEAFF
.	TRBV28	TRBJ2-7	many	TGTGCCAGCAGTCATAAGGTCGGCAGGGGGGGCTACGAGCAGTACTTC	CASSHKVGRGGYEQYF
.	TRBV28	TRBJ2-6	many	TGTGCCAGCAGTTTTGGTGGGTCGGGGGCCAACGTCCTGACTTTC	CASSFGGSGANVLTF
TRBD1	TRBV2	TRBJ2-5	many	TGTGCCAGCAACGGACAGGGAGCCCAAGAGACCCAGTACTTC	CASNGQGAQETQYF
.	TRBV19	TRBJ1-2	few	TGTGCCAGTACAACAGGGAGGGGTCGTGAGGGCTACACCTTC	CASTTGRGREGYTF